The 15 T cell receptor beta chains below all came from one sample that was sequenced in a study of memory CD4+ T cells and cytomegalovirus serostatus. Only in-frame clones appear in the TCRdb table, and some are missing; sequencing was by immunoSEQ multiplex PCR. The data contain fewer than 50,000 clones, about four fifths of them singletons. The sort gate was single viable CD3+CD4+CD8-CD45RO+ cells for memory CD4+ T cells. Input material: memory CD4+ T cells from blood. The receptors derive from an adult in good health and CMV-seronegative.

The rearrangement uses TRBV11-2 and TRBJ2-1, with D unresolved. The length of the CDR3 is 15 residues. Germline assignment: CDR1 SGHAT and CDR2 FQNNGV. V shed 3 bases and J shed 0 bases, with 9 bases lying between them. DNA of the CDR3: TGTGCCAGCAGCTTTGACGGCTTCTCCTACAATGAGCAGTTCTTC. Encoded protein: CASSFDGFSYNEQFF.

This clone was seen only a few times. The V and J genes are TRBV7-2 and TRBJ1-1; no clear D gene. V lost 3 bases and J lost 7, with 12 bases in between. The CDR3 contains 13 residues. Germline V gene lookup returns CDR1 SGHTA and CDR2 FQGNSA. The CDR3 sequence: CASSLKGGREAFF. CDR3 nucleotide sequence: TGTGCCAGCAGCTTGAAGGGCGGTCGTGAAGCTTTCTTT.

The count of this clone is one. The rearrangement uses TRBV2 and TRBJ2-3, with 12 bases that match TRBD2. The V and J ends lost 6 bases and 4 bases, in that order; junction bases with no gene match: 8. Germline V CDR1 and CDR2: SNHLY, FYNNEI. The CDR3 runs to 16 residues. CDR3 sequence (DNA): TGTGCCAGCAGAAGGACTAGCGGGAATGCAGCAGATACGCAGTATTTT. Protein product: CASRRTSGNAADTQYF. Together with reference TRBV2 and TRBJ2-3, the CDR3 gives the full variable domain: EPEVTQTPSHQVTQMGQEVILRCVPISNHLYFYWYRQILGQKVEFLVSFYNNEISEKSEIFDDQFSVERPDGSNFTLKIRSTKLEDSAMYFCASRRTSGNAADTQYFGPGTRLTVL.

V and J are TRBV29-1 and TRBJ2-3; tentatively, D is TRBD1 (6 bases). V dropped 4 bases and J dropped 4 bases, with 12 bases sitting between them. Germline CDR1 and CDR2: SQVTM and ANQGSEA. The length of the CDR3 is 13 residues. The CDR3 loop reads CSVVVGTPDTQYF. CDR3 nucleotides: TGCAGCGTTGTTGTTGGGACACCAGATACGCAGTATTTT.

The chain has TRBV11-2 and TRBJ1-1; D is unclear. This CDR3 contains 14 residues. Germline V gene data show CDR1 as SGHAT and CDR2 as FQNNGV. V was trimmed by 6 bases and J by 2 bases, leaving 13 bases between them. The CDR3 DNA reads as TGTGCCAGCAGTCTCTCGACGGAAAACACTGAAGCTTTCTTT. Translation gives CASSLSTENTEAFF.

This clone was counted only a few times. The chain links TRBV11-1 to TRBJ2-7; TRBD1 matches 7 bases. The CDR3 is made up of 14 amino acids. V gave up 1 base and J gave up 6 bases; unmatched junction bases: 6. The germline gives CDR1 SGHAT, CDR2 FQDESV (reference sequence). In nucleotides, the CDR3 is TGTGCCAGCAGCTTAGGACAGGGATTCCTCGAGCAGTACTTC. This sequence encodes CASSLGQGFLEQYF.

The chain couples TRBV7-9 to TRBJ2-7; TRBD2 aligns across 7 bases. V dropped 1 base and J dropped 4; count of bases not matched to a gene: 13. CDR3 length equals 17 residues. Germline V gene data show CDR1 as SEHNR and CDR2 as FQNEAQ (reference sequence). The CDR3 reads CASSLEPGYGGGYEQYF. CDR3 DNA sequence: TGTGCCAGCAGCTTAGAACCGGGTTATGGCGGGGGATACGAGCAGTACTTC.

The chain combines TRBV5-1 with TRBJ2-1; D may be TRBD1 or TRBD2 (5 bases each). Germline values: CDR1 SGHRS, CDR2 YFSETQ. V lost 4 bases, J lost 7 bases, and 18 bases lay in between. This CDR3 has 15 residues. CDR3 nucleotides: TGCGCCAGCAGCCTAGGGACCGACCATTGGAATGAGCAGTTCTTC. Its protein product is CASSLGTDHWNEQFF.

The CDR3 bases are TGTGCCAGTAGCGGGAGTGGAGATACGCAGTATTTT. Translating it yields CASSGSGDTQYF. This sequence joins TRBV2 and TRBJ2-3; TRBD2 matches at 9 bases. CDR1 is SNHLY and CDR2 is FYNNEI in the germline V gene. The CDR3 runs to 12 residues. Losses at the gene ends were 9 bases for V and 5 bases for J; bases not matched to a gene: 3.

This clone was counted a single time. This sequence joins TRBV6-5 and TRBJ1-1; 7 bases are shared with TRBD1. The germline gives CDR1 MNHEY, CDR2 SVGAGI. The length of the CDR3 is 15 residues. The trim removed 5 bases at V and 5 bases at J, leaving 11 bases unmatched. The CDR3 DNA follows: TGTGCCAGCAGTGGACTACCGGGACAGACTACTGAAGCTTTCTTT. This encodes CASSGLPGQTTEAFF.

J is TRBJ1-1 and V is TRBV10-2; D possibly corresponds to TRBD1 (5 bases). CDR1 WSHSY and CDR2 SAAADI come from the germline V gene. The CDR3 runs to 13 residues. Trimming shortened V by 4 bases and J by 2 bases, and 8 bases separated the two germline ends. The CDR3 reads CASSVGENTEAFF. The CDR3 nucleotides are TGCGCCAGCAGTGTGGGGGAAAACACTGAAGCTTTCTTT.

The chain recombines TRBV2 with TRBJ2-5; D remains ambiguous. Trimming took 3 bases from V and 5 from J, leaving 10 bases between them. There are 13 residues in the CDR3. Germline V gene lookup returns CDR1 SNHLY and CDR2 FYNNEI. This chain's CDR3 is CASSDLEMETQYF. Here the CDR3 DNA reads TGTGCCAGCAGTGACCTAGAAATGGAGACCCAGTACTTC.

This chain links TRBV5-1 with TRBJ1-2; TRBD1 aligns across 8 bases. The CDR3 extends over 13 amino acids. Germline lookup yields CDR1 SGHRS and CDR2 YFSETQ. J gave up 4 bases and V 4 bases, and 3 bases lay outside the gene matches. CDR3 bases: TGCGCCAGCAGCCCTGGGACAGGCTATGGCTACACCTTC. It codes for CASSPGTGYGYTF.

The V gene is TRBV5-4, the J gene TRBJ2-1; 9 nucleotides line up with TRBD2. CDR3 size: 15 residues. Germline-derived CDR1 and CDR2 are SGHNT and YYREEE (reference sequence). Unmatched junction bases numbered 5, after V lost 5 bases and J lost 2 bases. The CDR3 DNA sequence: TGTGCCAGCAGTCTGGGACTAGCCACCTACAATGAGCAGTTCTTC. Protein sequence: CASSLGLATYNEQFF.

CDR3 bases: TGTGCCAGCAGCCCCCATGGGAGCGGGAACACCGGGGAGCTGTTTTTT. Amino acids: CASSPHGSGNTGELFF. The chain uses TRBV7-3 and TRBJ2-2; perhaps TRBD2 as D (5 bases). Germline CDR1 reads SGHTA; CDR2 reads FQGTGA. The CDR3 is 16 residues long. Trimming took 5 bases from V and 1 from J, leaving 14 bases between them.